One and the same sample provided the 17 T cell receptor beta chains below, sequenced in a study of early T cells in non-severe SARS-CoV-2 infection. TCRdb reprocessed the 5' RACE reads via MiXCR and lists one record per CDR3 protein. The repertoire holds under 140,000 distinct CDR3 sequences, with approximately 12% as singletons. Sequencing was performed on whole blood, taken at baseline. These receptors originate from an adult who was a healthcare worker with PCR-confirmed SARS-CoV-2 infection or an uninfected control (not recorded which).

This chain connects TRBV6-1 to TRBJ1-2; D is ambiguous. CDR3 length equals 15 residues. V was trimmed by 3 bases and J by 3 bases, leaving 14 bases between them. The germline CDR1 and CDR2 sequences are MNHNS and SASEGT. The DNA of the CDR3 is TGTGCCAGCAGTGACCCGTCGGCGGCTTACTATGGCTACACCTTC. Translated: CASSDPSAAYYGYTF.

The CDR3 region has the DNA TGTGCCAGCAGCCAGCTCGGAGGGGGGGTCACTGAAGCTTTCTTT. It codes for CASSQLGGGVTEAFF. This sequence joins TRBV14 and TRBJ1-1; a possible D gene is TRBD1 (6 bases). CDR3 length equals 15 residues. Trimming pared 3 bases from V and 4 bases from J, leaving 15 bases between. Germline V gives CDR1 SGHDN, CDR2 FVKESK.

The rearrangement joins TRBV7-8 to TRBJ2-7, with 7 bases lining up with TRBD1. The CDR3 runs to 16 residues. CDR1 is SGHVS and CDR2 is FQNEAQ in the germline V gene. V trimming: 4 bases; J trimming: 0 bases; junction bases outside the gene matches: 9. CDR3 amino acids: CASSSPGTVSSYEQYF. The CDR3 DNA is TGTGCCAGCAGCTCCCCCGGGACAGTGAGCTCCTACGAGCAGTACTTC.

This clonotype was counted a few times. The chain has TRBV4-1 and TRBJ2-5; D remains unclear. Germline assignment: CDR1 MGHRA and CDR2 YSYEKL. V was shortened by 2 bases and J by 5 bases, with 9 bases between the two germline ends. This CDR3 is 13 amino acids long. The CDR3 reads CASSQLLVETQYF. Here the CDR3 DNA reads TGCGCCAGCAGCCAACTGCTTGTGGAGACCCAGTACTTC.

This clonotype has just a few counts. V gene TRBV7-9 combines with J gene TRBJ1-4, with D maybe TRBD1 (6 bases). Per the germline V gene, CDR1 is SEHNR and CDR2 is FQNEAQ (reference sequence). The V gene lost 3 bases and the J gene lost 2 bases, with 10 bases spanning the gap. The CDR3 totals 15 residues. Here the CDR3 reads CASSFSQGTNEKLFF. The CDR3 coding sequence is TGTGCCAGCAGCTTCTCACAGGGCACTAATGAAAAACTGTTTTTT.

This clonotype was found a few times. This chain's CDR3 is CSVVSLNTEAFF. The CDR3 DNA follows: TGCAGCGTTGTGAGTCTGAACACTGAAGCTTTCTTT. The chain carries TRBV29-1 and TRBJ1-1; D not resolved. Germline CDR1 is SQVTM and CDR2 is ANQGSEA. The V gene lost 4 bases and the J gene lost 0 bases, with 6 bases spanning the gap. This CDR3 comprises 12 residues.

This clonotype has only a few counts. This chain uses TRBV5-1 with TRBJ2-3; no firm D call. Germline lookup yields CDR1 SGHRS and CDR2 YFSETQ. Trimming stripped 0 bases from V and 4 bases from J, with 12 bases between. The CDR3 consists of 15 residues. The chain's CDR3 is CASSLAPYDPDTQYF. The CDR3 region has the DNA TGCGCCAGCAGCTTGGCTCCGTACGACCCAGATACGCAGTATTTT. The variable domain in full, with the rest retrieved from reference TRBV5-1 and TRBJ2-3, is KAGVTQTPRYLIKTRGQQVTLSCSPISGHRSVSWYQQTPGQGLQFLFEYFSETQRNKGNFPGRFSGRQFSNSRSEMNVSTLELGDSALYLCASSLAPYDPDTQYFGPGTRLTVL.

This clonotype has ten or more counts. The V gene is TRBV25-1, the J gene TRBJ1-4, with 7 bases aligning to TRBD1. CDR1 is MGHDK, CDR2 SYGVNS, per germline. The J segment lost 7 bases and the V segment lost 4 bases, leaving 9 bases of the junction unmatched. This CDR3 has 15 residues. For the CDR3, the DNA is TGTGCCAGCAGTGTTTACAGGGGCAGTGGTGAAAAACTGTTTTTT. Translated, it gives CASSVYRGSGEKLFF.

This clonotype turned up a few times. The rearrangement links TRBV11-3 to TRBJ2-5, with D possibly matching TRBD2 (5 bases). The V end lost 1 base, the J end lost 5 bases, and 8 bases lay between the germline ends. The CDR3 has 13 residues. Germline-derived CDR1 and CDR2 are SGHNT and YENEEA. CDR3 sequence: CASSLGPGETQYF. CDR3 coding DNA: TGTGCCAGCAGCTTAGGGCCGGGGGAGACCCAGTACTTC.

This clonotype was observed at least ten times. V and J are TRBV6-1 and TRBJ2-1; 10 bases align to TRBD1. The V and J ends lost 11 bases and 9 bases, in that order; junction bases with no gene match: 16. CDR3 length equals 15 residues. The germline gives CDR1 MNHNS, CDR2 SASEGT. In DNA form, the CDR3 reads TGTGCCGGCCATGGGGGACAGGGGAAAGTTGGTGAGCAGTTCTTC. It is translated as CAGHGGQGKVGEQFF.

The chain uses TRBV5-1 and TRBJ2-1, with 7 positions matching TRBD1. Germline V gene data show CDR1 as SGHRS and CDR2 as YFSETQ. The V segment lost 3 bases and the J segment 0 bases; nucleotides outside the gene matches: 3. This CDR3 contains 15 residues. CDR3 sequence reads: CASSSGQVSYNEQFF. CDR3 nucleotides: TGCGCCAGCAGCTCTGGACAGGTCTCCTACAATGAGCAGTTCTTC.

This clonotype appeared a few times. This chain links TRBV4-1 with TRBJ2-2; D is perhaps TRBD1 (6 bases). The V end was cut by 4 bases, the J end by 1 base, with 13 bases between. This CDR3 region has 16 residues. Germline V lookup: CDR1 MGHRA, CDR2 YSYEKL. Here the CDR3 reads CASSRGQLRNTGELFF. In DNA, the CDR3 is TGCGCCAGCAGCCGAGGACAGTTGAGGAACACCGGGGAGCTGTTTTTT.

This clonotype has ten or more counts. The CDR3 nucleotides are TGCGCCAGCAGCTTGAGTCGGTATTCAACCTACGAGCAGTACTTC. It is translated as CASSLSRYSTYEQYF. The chain carries TRBV5-1 and TRBJ2-7; unclear D gene. V lost 1 base to trimming and J lost 2 bases, with 13 bases between them. Germline V lookup: CDR1 SGHRS, CDR2 YFSETQ. The CDR3 spans 15 residues.

V is TRBV5-1 and J is TRBJ1-6; maybe TRBD1 (6 bases). With 4 bases removed from V and 7 bases from J, the gap between germline ends came to 15 bases. CDR1 and CDR2 from the germline V gene are SGHRS and YFSETQ. The CDR3 contains 15 residues. DNA of the CDR3: TGCGCCAGCAGCCCGACAGGAGAAAGGAATTCACCCCTCCACTTT. This codes for CASSPTGERNSPLHF.

This clonotype has a handful of counts. The genes are TRBV28 and TRBJ1-6; 8 bases line up with TRBD1. Losses at the gene ends were 8 bases for V and 7 bases for J; bases not matched to a gene: 7. Germline CDR1 reads MDHEN; CDR2 reads SYDVKM. This CDR3 comprises 14 residues. CDR3 coding DNA: TGTGCCAGCCGGACAGGGACCCTCAATTCACCCCTCCACTTT. Residues: CASRTGTLNSPLHF.

This rearrangement joins TRBV18 to TRBJ1-1; TRBD1 is a possible D gene (6 bases). The CDR3 length is 16 residues. In germline, CDR1 is KGHSH, CDR2 LQKENI. V gave up 1 base and J gave up 7 bases, with 19 bases separating them. The CDR3, as DNA: TGTGCCAGCTCACCACTCCCCAGGGGTAGATGGGTTGAAGCTTTCTTT. Residues: CASSPLPRGRWVEAFF. The full variable domain, its missing parts supplied by reference TRBV18 and TRBJ1-1, is NAGVMQNPRHLVRRRGQEARLRCSPMKGHSHVYWYRQLPEEGLKFMVYLQKENIIDESGMPKERFSAEFPKEGPSILRIQQVVRGDSAAYFCASSPLPRGRWVEAFFGQGTRLTVV.

This chain joins TRBV20-1 and TRBJ1-4; D gene ambiguous. Germline CDR1 and CDR2: DFQATT and SNEGSKA (reference sequence). The CDR3 consists of 12 residues. Trimming took off 1 base at V and 8 bases at J, with 8 bases between the two ends. CDR3 bases: TGCAGTGCTAGAGGCCTAGGCGAAAAACTGTTTTTT. It encodes CSARGLGEKLFF.